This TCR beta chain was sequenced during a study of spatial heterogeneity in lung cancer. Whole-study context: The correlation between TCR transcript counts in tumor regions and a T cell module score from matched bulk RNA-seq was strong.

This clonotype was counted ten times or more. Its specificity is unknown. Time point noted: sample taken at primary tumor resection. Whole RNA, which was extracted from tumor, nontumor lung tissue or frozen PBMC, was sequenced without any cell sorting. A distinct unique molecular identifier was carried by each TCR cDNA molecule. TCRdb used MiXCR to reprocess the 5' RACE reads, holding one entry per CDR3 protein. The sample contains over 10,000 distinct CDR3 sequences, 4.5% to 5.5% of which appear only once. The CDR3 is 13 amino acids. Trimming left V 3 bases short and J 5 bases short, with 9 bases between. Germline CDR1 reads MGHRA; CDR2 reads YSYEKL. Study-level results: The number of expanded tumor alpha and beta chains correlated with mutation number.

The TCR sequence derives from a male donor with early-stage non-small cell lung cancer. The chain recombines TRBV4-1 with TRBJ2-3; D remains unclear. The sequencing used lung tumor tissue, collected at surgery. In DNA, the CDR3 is TGCGCCAGCAGCCACCCTCCGGGAGATACGCAGTATTTT. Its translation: CASSHPPGDTQYF.